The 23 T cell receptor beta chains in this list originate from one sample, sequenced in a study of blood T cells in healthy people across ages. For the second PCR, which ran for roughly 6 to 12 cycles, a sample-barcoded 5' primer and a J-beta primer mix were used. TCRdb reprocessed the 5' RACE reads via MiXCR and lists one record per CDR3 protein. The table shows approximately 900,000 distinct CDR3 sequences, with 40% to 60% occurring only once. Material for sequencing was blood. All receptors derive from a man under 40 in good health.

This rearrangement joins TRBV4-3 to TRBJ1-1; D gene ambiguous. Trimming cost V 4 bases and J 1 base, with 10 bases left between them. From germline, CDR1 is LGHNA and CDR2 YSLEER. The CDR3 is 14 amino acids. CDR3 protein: CASSLARKNTEAFF. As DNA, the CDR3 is TGCGCCAGCAGCCTCGCCCGGAAGAACACTGAAGCTTTCTTT.

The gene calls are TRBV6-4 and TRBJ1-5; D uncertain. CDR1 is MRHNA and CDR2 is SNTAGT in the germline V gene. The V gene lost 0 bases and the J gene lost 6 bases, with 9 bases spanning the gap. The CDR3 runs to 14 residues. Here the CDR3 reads CASSDSRYSQPQHF. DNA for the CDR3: TGTGCCAGCAGTGACTCGAGGTACAGTCAGCCCCAGCATTTT.

CDR3 bases: TGTGCCAGCAGTCGGACAGCGATCCACTACGAGCAGTACTTC. It yields the protein CASSRTAIHYEQYF. J is TRBJ2-7 and V is TRBV6-2 or TRBV6-3, with D possibly matching TRBD1 (6 bases). V lost 5 bases and J 3 bases, leaving 14 bases between the germline ends. CDR1 and CDR2 (germline): MNHEY, SVGEGT. This CDR3 is built from 14 residues.

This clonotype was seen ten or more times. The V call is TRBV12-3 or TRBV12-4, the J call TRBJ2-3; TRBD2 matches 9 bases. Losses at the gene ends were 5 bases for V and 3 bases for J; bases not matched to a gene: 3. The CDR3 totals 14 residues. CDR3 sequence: CASSRTSVTDTQYF. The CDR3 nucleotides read TGTGCCAGCAGTCGGACTAGCGTTACAGATACGCAGTATTTT.

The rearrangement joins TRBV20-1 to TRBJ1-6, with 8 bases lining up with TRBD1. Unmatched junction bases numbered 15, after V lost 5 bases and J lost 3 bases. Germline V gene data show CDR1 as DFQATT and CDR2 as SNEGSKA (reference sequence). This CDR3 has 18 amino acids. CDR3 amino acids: CSAPTGRGLVFYNSPLHF. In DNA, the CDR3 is TGCAGTGCTCCTACGGGCAGGGGGCTCGTCTTCTATAATTCACCCCTCCACTTT.

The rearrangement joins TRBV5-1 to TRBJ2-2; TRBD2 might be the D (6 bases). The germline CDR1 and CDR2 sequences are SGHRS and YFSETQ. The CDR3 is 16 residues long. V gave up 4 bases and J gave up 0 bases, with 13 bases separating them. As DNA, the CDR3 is TGCGCCAGCAGCACTACGGGGGACTCGAACACCGGGGAGCTGTTTTTT. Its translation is CASSTTGDSNTGELFF.

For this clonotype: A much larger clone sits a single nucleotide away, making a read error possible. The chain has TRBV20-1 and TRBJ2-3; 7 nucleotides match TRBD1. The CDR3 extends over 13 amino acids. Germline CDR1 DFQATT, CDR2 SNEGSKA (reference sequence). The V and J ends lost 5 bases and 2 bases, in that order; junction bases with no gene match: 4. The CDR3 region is CSAVTGITDTQYF. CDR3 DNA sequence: TGCAGTGCTGTGACAGGGATCACAGATACGCAGTATTTT.

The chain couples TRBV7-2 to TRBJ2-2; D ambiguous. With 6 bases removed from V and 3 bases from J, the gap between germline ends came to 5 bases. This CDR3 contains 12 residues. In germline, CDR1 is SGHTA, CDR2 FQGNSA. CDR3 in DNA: TGTGCCAGCAGTCGATACACCGGGGAGCTGTTTTTT. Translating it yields CASSRYTGELFF.

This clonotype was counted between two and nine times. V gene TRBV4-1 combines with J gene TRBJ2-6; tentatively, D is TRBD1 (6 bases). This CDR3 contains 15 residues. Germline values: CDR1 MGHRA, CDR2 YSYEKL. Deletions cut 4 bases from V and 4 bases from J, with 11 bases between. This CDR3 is CASSRGTIGANVLTF. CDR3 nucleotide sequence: TGCGCCAGCAGCCGAGGGACAATCGGGGCCAACGTCCTGACTTTC.

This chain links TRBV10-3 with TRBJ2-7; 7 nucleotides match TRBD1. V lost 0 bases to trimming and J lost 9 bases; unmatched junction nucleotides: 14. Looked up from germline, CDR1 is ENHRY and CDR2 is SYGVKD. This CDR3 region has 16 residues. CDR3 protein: CAISESRQGGSWVQYF. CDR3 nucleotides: TGTGCCATCAGTGAGTCTCGACAGGGTGGCAGTTGGGTGCAGTACTTC.

CDR3 DNA sequence: TGTGCCAGCAGCTCTCGTTTTTTGGGACGGAGCTCCTACGAGCAGTACTTC. This translates into CASSSRFLGRSSYEQYF. J is TRBJ2-7 and V is TRBV7-2; the D gene could be TRBD1 or TRBD2 (5 bases each). Germline lookup yields CDR1 SGHTA and CDR2 FQGNSA. V was cut by 4 bases and J by 0 bases, with 19 bases left in between. CDR3 size: 17 residues.

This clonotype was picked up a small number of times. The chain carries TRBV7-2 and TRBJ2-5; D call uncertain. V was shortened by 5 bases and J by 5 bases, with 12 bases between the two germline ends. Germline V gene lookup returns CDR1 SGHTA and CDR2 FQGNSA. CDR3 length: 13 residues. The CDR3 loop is CASSPSPVETQYF. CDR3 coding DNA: TGTGCCAGCAGCCCCAGCCCTGTGGAGACCCAGTACTTC.

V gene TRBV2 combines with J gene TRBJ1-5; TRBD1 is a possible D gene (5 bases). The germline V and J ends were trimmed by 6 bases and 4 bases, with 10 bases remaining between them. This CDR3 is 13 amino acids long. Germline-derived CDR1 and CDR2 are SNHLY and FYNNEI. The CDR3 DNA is TGTGCCAGCAGGGGACTACCTAATCAGCCCCAGCATTTT. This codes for CASRGLPNQPQHF.

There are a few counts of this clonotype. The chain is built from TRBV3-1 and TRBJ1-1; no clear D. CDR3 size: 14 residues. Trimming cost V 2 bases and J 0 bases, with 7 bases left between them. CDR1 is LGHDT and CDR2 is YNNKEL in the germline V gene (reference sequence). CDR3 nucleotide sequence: TGTGCCAGCAGCCAATCAGCTATGAACACTGAAGCTTTCTTT. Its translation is CASSQSAMNTEAFF.

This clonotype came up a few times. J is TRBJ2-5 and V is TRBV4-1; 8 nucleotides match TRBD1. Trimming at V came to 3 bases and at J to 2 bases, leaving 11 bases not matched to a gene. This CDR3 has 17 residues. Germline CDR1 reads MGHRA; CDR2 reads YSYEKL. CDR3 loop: CASSQEGQASLQETQYF. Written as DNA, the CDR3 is TGCGCCAGCAGCCAGGAGGGACAGGCTTCTCTACAAGAGACCCAGTACTTC.

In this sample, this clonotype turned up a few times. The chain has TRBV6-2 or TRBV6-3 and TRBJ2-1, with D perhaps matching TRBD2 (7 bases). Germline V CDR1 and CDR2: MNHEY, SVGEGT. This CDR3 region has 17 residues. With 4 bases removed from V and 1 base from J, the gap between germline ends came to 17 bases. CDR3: CASSSPGGRGSYNEQFF. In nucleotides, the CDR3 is TGTGCCAGCAGTTCTCCCGGGGGGCGGGGGTCCTACAATGAGCAGTTCTTC.

This chain's CDR3 is CSARQASSYNSPLHF. The CDR3, as DNA: TGCAGTGCTAGGCAGGCCAGCTCCTATAATTCACCCCTCCACTTT. The chain is built from TRBV20-1 and TRBJ1-6; D not certain. Germline CDR1 reads DFQATT; CDR2 reads SNEGSKA (reference sequence). Trimming took 3 bases from V and 0 from J, leaving 9 bases between them. The CDR3 is 15 amino acids.

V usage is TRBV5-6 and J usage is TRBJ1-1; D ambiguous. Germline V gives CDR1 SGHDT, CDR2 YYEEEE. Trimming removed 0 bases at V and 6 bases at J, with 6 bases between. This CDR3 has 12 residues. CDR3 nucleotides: TGTGCCAGCAGCTTGGCCAGCCCTGAAGCTTTCTTT. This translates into CASSLASPEAFF. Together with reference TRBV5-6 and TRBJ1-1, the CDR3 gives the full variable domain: DAGVTQSPTHLIKTRGQQVTLRCSPKSGHDTVSWYQQALGQGPQFIFQYYEEEERQRGNFPDRFSGHQFPNYSSELNVNALLLGDSALYLCASSLASPEAFFGQGTRLTVV.

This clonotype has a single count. DNA for the CDR3: TGTGCCATCAGTGACCCCAGGGCCAACACTGAAGCTTTCTTT. This sequence encodes CAISDPRANTEAFF. The rearrangement joins TRBV10-3 to TRBJ1-1; D perhaps matches TRBD1 (5 bases). Trimming pared 3 bases from V and 2 bases from J, leaving 10 bases between. The CDR3 is made up of 14 amino acids. Germline values: CDR1 ENHRY, CDR2 SYGVKD.

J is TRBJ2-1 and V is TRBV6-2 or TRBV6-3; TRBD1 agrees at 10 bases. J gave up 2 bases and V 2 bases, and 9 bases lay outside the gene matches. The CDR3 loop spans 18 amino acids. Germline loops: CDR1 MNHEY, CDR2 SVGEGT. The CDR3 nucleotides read TGTGCCAGCAGTTACCCGTCGGGACAGGGGATTGCCTACAATGAGCAGTTCTTC. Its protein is CASSYPSGQGIAYNEQFF.

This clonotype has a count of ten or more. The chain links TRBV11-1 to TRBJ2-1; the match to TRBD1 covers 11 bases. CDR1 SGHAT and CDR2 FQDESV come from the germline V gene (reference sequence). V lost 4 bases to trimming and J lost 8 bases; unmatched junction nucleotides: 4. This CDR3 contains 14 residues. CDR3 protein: CASSSDRGLYEQFF. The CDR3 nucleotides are TGTGCCAGCAGCTCGGACAGGGGGCTATATGAGCAGTTCTTC.

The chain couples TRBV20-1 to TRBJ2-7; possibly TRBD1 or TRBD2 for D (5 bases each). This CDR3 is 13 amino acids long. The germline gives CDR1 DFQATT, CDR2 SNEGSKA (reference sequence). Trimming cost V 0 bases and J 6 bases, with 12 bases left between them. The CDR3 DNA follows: TGCAGTGCTAGAGACGGCCCAGGGAGCGAGCAGTACTTC. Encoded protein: CSARDGPGSEQYF.

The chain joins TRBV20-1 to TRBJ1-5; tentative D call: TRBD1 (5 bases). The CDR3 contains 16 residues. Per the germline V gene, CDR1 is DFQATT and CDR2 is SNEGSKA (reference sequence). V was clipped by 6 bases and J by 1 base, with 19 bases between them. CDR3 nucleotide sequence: TGCAGTGCCCGGAAAGAAGGGGTAACAAGCAATCAGCCCCAGCATTTT. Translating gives CSARKEGVTSNQPQHF.